This T cell receptor beta chain comes out of a study of OX40 agonist ivuxolimab in advanced cancers. Study-wide context: Ivuxolimab, which targeted the costimulatory receptor OX40 (CD134), was an agonistic, fully human IgG2 monoclonal antibody. Intravenous ivuxolimab was administered to patients every 2 weeks at six dose levels: 0.01, 0.1, 0.3, 1.5, 3 and 10 mg/kg. Among the 52 dose-escalation patients, approximately 20 had hepatocellular carcinoma, 15 melanoma, 9 renal cell carcinoma and 9 head and neck cancer. In the dose-escalation cohort, nearly 85% of patients were male, and the mean age was roughly 60 years with a range of about 20 to 79. Three dose-escalation patients achieved partial responses, one with hepatocellular carcinoma and two with cutaneous melanoma. The paper describes the monotherapy dose-escalation part (N of about 54 patients) of the phase I trial of ivuxolimab. Patients were allowed to have had prior anti-PD-1, anti-PD-L1 or anti-CTLA-4 therapy, and approximately 40% of the dose-escalation patients had been treated with checkpoint inhibitors. The point of sequencing TCRbeta in the periphery was to test whether ivuxolimab changed TCR sequence diversity and drove clonal T-cell expansion.

On this clone itself: Its antigen remains unidentified. Base qualities are missing; no much larger clone stands one base away.

Overall study results and their limits: Low levels of normalized T-cell clonal expansion were also seen in some nonresponding patients. Which antigens the clonally expanded peripheral T cells were specific for was not determined. In the 0.1-3.0 mg/kg groups, partial responders had among the lowest normalized peripheral clonal expansion, particularly in CD8+ T cells. On average, CD8+ T cells showed more expanded clones than CD4+ T cells after ivuxolimab. Clonal expansion of both CD4+ and CD8+ blood T cells was observed from baseline to week 6 at doses 0.1 to 3.0 mg/kg.

The CDR3 covers 14 residues, taking in both the cysteine and the phenylalanine. Of all the DNA, just the CDR3 is kept, 42 bases in frame from base 1. CDR1 and CDR2, looked up from the germline V gene, are SGHTA and FQGNSA. The germline ends are 13 bases apart after V is trimmed by 5 bases and J by 2 bases. For sequencing of the TCRbeta CDR3 region, genomic DNA was extracted from the sorted cells. TCRbeta CDR3 regions were sequenced using the immunoSEQ Assay. In its TCRdb copy, this immuneACCESS table keeps in-frame sequences only and misses some clones. Where compared with another copy, unresolved V genes explain less than half of these, and the others have no known cause. Across this sample there are approximately 70,000 clones, with more than 70% seen only once. Less than 0.65% of the sample rests with the top ten. The trial excluded patients who had a history of autoimmune disease or who were on systemic immunosuppression. Peripheral blood for TCR sequencing was drawn from every dose cohort at baseline, at cycle 4 day 1 and at cycle 7 day 1. Samples came from an open-label, multicenter, first-in-human phase I dose-escalation trial of ivuxolimab. Adults with locally advanced or metastatic head and neck squamous cell, hepatocellular, melanoma or renal cell carcinoma were enrolled in the trial. Before TCR sequencing, CD4+ and CD8+ T cells were separately sorted from peripheral blood.

This receptor was taken from an adult with an advanced solid tumor such as melanoma, head and neck, liver or kidney cancer. The chain was built from TRBV7-2 and TRBJ2-7, with the D segment identity uncertain. Specimen: CD4+ or CD8+ T cells sorted from blood, collected in a trial of the OX40 agonist ivuxolimab. CDR3 reads: CASSESSGPYEQYF. The DNA reads TGTGCCAGCAGCGAATCTAGTGGCCCCTACGAGCAGTACTTC. Beyond the CDR3, the reference TRBV7-2 and TRBJ2-7 genes provide the residues; the full variable domain reads: GAGVSQSPSNKVTEKGKDVELRCDPISGHTALYWYRQSLGQGLEFLIYFQGNSAPDKSGLPSDRFSAERTGGSVSTLTIQRTQQEDSAVYLCASSESSGPYEQYFGPGTRLTVT.